Shown below are 29 T cell receptor beta chains from a single sample sequenced in a study of T cell responses to AZD1222 COVID-19 vaccine. Method: immunoSEQ multiplex PCR; TCRdb's copy keeps in-frame clones and lacks some. The repertoire has 100,000 or so clones, about 86% of them found once; the top ten carry roughly 1.4%. The sequencing used peripheral blood, collected on day 0 of AZD1222 vaccination. These receptors were obtained from an adult in good health.

The gene calls are TRBV6-2 or TRBV6-3 and TRBJ1-2, with 10 bases matching TRBD1. Germline CDR1 and CDR2: MNHEY and SVGEGT. This CDR3 contains 14 residues. With V trimmed by 4 bases and J by 4 bases, 3 bases remained unmatched. The DNA of the CDR3 is TGTGCCAGCAGTTGGGACAGGGGAGCCTATGGCTACACCTTC. Translating it yields CASSWDRGAYGYTF.

This sequence joins TRBV27 and TRBJ1-5; D is unresolved. CDR1 MNHEY and CDR2 SMNVEV come from the germline V gene (reference sequence). The CDR3 totals 13 residues. V was trimmed by 3 bases and J by 6 bases, leaving 9 bases between them. CDR3 sequence reads: CASSLVEGQPQHF. In DNA, the CDR3 is TGTGCCAGCAGTTTGGTAGAGGGTCAGCCCCAGCATTTT.

The J gene is TRBJ1-1, the V gene TRBV7-2, with D unclear. The CDR3 spans 17 residues. V was trimmed by 1 base and J by 4 bases, leaving 19 bases between them. Germline values: CDR1 SGHTA, CDR2 FQGNSA. CDR3 bases: TGTGCCAGCAGCTTAGTTGGCAGCGTGCCTTCGGGCACTGAAGCTTTCTTT. It specifies CASSLVGSVPSGTEAFF.

The chain uses TRBV28 and TRBJ1-5; TRBD1 agrees at 10 bases. Germline CDR1 MDHEN, CDR2 SYDVKM. The CDR3 runs 13 residues. Trimming took 10 bases from V and 11 from J; bases not matched to a gene: 11. This chain's CDR3 is CATYRQGAGSQHF. CDR3 coding DNA: TGTGCCACGTATCGACAGGGGGCCGGATCCCAGCATTTT.

This chain links TRBV9 with TRBJ2-7; D remains ambiguous. V was trimmed by 2 bases and J by 5 bases, leaving 17 bases between them. Germline values: CDR1 SGDLS, CDR2 YYNGEE. The CDR3 runs to 15 residues. The CDR3 sequence is CASSVSQRASNEQYF. CDR3 in DNA: TGTGCCAGCAGCGTCTCACAGCGAGCGAGCAACGAGCAGTACTTC.

The CDR3 loop is CASSRQGLNFYGYTF. In DNA, the CDR3 is TGTGCCAGCAGTCGACAGGGTCTAAACTTCTATGGCTACACCTTC. The chain carries TRBV6-5 and TRBJ1-2; 7 bases are a match to TRBD1. Trimming removed 5 bases from V and 4 bases from J; junction bases left unmatched: 10. The germline V gene encodes CDR1 MNHEY and CDR2 SVGAGI. The CDR3 covers 15 residues.

This clone was detected only once. One end of the junction does not line up with germline, which may come from a read error. Additional DNA sequences in this sample encode the identical CDR3. V gene TRBV5-4 combines with J gene TRBJ2-7; D is ambiguous. CDR1 and CDR2 (germline): SGHNT, YYREEE (reference sequence). CDR3 length: 13 residues. The CDR3 sequence is CASSLAGSYEQYF. The CDR3 bases are TGTGCCAGCAGCTTGGCCGGGTCCTACGAGCAGTATTTC.

V is TRBV3-1 (or the pseudogene TRBV3-2) and J is TRBJ1-1, with D uncertain. Germline lookup yields CDR1 LGHDT and CDR2 YNNKEL (reference sequence). The CDR3 is made up of 16 amino acids. The V and J ends lost 3 bases and 0 bases respectively, with 14 bases between them. As DNA, the CDR3 is TGTGCCAGCAGCCATGCCCTTACAGCTTTGAACACTGAAGCTTTCTTT. This sequence encodes CASSHALTALNTEAFF.

The V call is TRBV5-8, the J call TRBJ2-3, with D possibly matching TRBD2 (6 bases). V was clipped by 3 bases and J by 8 bases, with 10 bases between them. CDR1 and CDR2 from the germline V gene are SGHTS and YDEGEE. The CDR3 is 12 amino acids. The CDR3 nucleotides are TGTGCCAGCAGCTCCGGACTACCTACGCAGTATTTT. This gives the protein CASSSGLPTQYF.

The DNA of the CDR3 is TGCGCCAGCAGCTTGGAAGGCAGTCAGGGCGGGGAGCTGTTTTTT. This sequence encodes CASSLEGSQGGELFF. The chain has TRBV5-1 and TRBJ2-2; tentatively, D is TRBD1 (5 bases). CDR1 SGHRS and CDR2 YFSETQ come from the germline V gene. This CDR3 comprises 15 residues. The V gene lost 0 bases and the J gene lost 7 bases, with 13 bases spanning the gap. The variable domain in full, completed from reference TRBV5-1 and TRBJ2-2, reads KAGVTQTPRYLIKTRGQQVTLSCSPISGHRSVSWYQQTPGQGLQFLFEYFSETQRNKGNFPGRFSGRQFSNSRSEMNVSTLELGDSALYLCASSLEGSQGGELFFGEGSRLTVL.

CDR3 DNA: TGTGCCAGTAGGAAAAGGCGGGACGACAATGAGCAGTTCTTC. This translates into CASRKRRDDNEQFF. The chain uses TRBV19 and TRBJ2-1, with D perhaps TRBD2 (6 bases). The CDR3 is 14 amino acids. With 6 bases removed from V and 5 bases from J, the gap between germline ends came to 14 bases. Per germline, CDR1 LNHDA and CDR2 SQIVND (reference sequence).

This clone was detected a few times. The chain is built from TRBV28 and TRBJ2-4, with D unresolved. Germline CDR1 reads MDHEN; CDR2 reads SYDVKM. V lost 4 bases to trimming and J lost 4 bases, with 11 bases between them. The CDR3 spans 14 residues. CDR3 sequence (DNA): TGTGCCAGCAGTTCCTGGCCCTCGAAAAACATTCAGTACTTC. Its protein product is CASSSWPSKNIQYF.

The rearrangement uses TRBV7-8 and TRBJ1-2; TRBD1 might be the D (6 bases). Looked up from germline, CDR1 is SGHVS and CDR2 is FQNEAQ. The V end lost 4 bases, the J end lost 4 bases, and 13 bases lay between the germline ends. This CDR3 has 14 amino acids. The CDR3 DNA follows: TGTGCCAGCAGCTACAACAGGGAAGGCTATGGCTACACCTTC. Amino acids: CASSYNREGYGYTF.

The CDR3 region is CASNTGQGNTGELFF. The CDR3 nucleotides are TGTGCCAGTAACACGGGACAGGGTAACACCGGGGAGCTGTTTTTT. The gene calls are TRBV19 and TRBJ2-2; 9 bases are a match to TRBD1. The J segment lost 2 bases and the V segment lost 7 bases, leaving 5 bases of the junction unmatched. This CDR3 comprises 15 residues. The germline gives CDR1 LNHDA, CDR2 SQIVND (reference sequence).

The table lists this clone with a few counts. This sequence joins TRBV27 and TRBJ2-7; 8 nucleotides align to TRBD2. J was trimmed by 4 bases and V by 4 bases; bases with no gene match: 9. The CDR3 is 15 amino acids. Germline-derived CDR1 and CDR2 are MNHEY and SMNVEV (reference sequence). CDR3: CASSSSREGRYEQYF. DNA for the CDR3: TGTGCCAGCAGTTCTTCTCGGGAGGGCCGGTACGAGCAGTACTTC.

J is TRBJ1-3 and V is TRBV7-2; D is unresolved. V shed 5 bases and J shed 5 bases, with 7 bases lying between them. Germline V gene lookup returns CDR1 SGHTA and CDR2 FQGNSA. This CDR3 comprises 12 residues. CDR3 loop: CASSGERNTIYF. CDR3 coding DNA: TGTGCCAGCAGCGGGGAGAGAAACACCATATATTTT.

The chain uses TRBV20-1 and TRBJ1-1; TRBD1 might be the D (5 bases). This CDR3 spans 11 amino acids. Germline values: CDR1 DFQATT, CDR2 SNEGSKA (reference sequence). Between the trimmed V and J ends, which lost 5 bases and 5 bases, there was a span of 9 bases. The CDR3 is CSAWGGTEAFF. In DNA form, the CDR3 reads TGCAGTGCTTGGGGGGGAACTGAAGCTTTCTTT.

The V call is TRBV7-2, the J call TRBJ1-2; D is uncertain. The V end was cut by 4 bases, the J end by 5 bases, with 8 bases between. The CDR3 has 12 residues. CDR1 and CDR2 from the germline V gene are SGHTA and FQGNSA. CDR3 sequence reads: CASSSNSYGYTF. For the CDR3, the DNA is TGTGCCAGCAGCTCAAATAGTTATGGCTACACCTTC.

This chain joins TRBV7-9 and TRBJ2-1; 9 bases map to TRBD2. V lost 1 base to trimming and J lost 3 bases; unmatched junction nucleotides: 1. Per germline, CDR1 SEHNR and CDR2 FQNEAQ (reference sequence). CDR3 size: 15 residues. The CDR3 loop is CASSLGTSVYNEQFF. For the CDR3, the DNA is TGTGCCAGCAGCTTAGGGACTAGCGTCTACAATGAGCAGTTCTTC.

The chain has TRBV6-1 and TRBJ1-5, with a weak D call TRBD1 (6 bases). V was cut by 1 base and J by 6 bases, with 13 bases left in between. This CDR3 has 15 amino acids. Germline lookup yields CDR1 MNHNS and CDR2 SASEGT. The CDR3, as DNA: TGTGCCAGCAGTGAAGGAGCGGGGGCAAGTCAGCCCCAGCATTTT. Its translation: CASSEGAGASQPQHF.

The chain is built from TRBV7-9 and TRBJ1-2; D is undetermined. The length of the CDR3 is 11 residues. CDR1 and CDR2 (germline): SEHNR, FQNEAQ (reference sequence). V was pared by 1 base and J by 8 bases, with 5 bases between. DNA for the CDR3: TGTGCCAGCAGCTTAGGGATGGGCTACACCTTC. Its protein is CASSLGMGYTF.

This sequence joins TRBV4-3 and TRBJ2-2; D is perhaps TRBD1 or TRBD2 (5 bases each). Looked up from germline, CDR1 is LGHNA and CDR2 is YSLEER. V was pared by 5 bases and J by 5 bases, with 21 bases between. This CDR3 has 17 amino acids. The CDR3, as DNA: TGCGCCAGCAGCGCAAACCAGGGACGAGGGCGGACCGGGGAGCTGTTTTTT. This sequence encodes CASSANQGRGRTGELFF.

The chain combines TRBV30 with TRBJ2-5; 9 bases match TRBD2. This CDR3 region has 14 residues. V lost 4 bases and J lost 5; bases outside the gene matches: 8. Germline lookup yields CDR1 GTSNPN and CDR2 SVGIG (reference sequence). The CDR3 spells CAWNAGGPGETQYF. The CDR3 DNA sequence: TGTGCCTGGAACGCGGGAGGGCCCGGGGAGACCCAGTACTTC.

The chain links TRBV4-1 to TRBJ2-7; TRBD1 aligns across 10 bases. V lost 0 bases and J lost 5; bases outside the gene matches: 7. In germline, CDR1 is MGHRA, CDR2 YSYEKL. CDR3 size: 16 residues. CDR3 coding DNA: TGCGCCAGCAGCCAAGATCTTGGGACAGGGGATCACGAGCAGTACTTC. Translating gives CASSQDLGTGDHEQYF.

This chain joins TRBV6-5 and TRBJ2-7, with D possibly called TRBD1 or TRBD2 (6 bases each). This CDR3 region has 13 residues. Trimming stripped 8 bases from V and 2 bases from J, with 13 bases between. Looked up from germline, CDR1 is MNHEY and CDR2 is SVGAGI. The CDR3 DNA is TGTGCCAGCTCCGGCGGGACAACCTACGAGCAGTACTTC. Translated: CASSGGTTYEQYF.

This chain connects TRBV3-1 (or the pseudogene TRBV3-2) to TRBJ2-1, with D possibly TRBD1 on 5 matching bases. The CDR3 sequence is 14 residues long. Per germline, CDR1 LGHDT and CDR2 YNNKEL (reference sequence). V was pared by 8 bases and J by 1 base, with 12 bases between. CDR3 coding DNA: TGTGCCAGCGGCAGGGTCCGGTCCTACAATGAGCAGTTCTTC. Translating gives CASGRVRSYNEQFF.

The chain employs TRBV2 and TRBJ2-5; the match to TRBD2 covers 7 bases. This CDR3 has 15 amino acids. Trimming cost V 3 bases and J 4 bases; bases outside gene matches: 8. The germline V gene encodes CDR1 SNHLY and CDR2 FYNNEI. CDR3 sequence: CASSEGGFRGETQYF. For the CDR3, the DNA is TGTGCCAGCAGTGAGGGAGGGTTTCGGGGAGAGACCCAGTACTTC.

This chain uses TRBV24-1 with TRBJ2-5; 7 nucleotides match TRBD2. Germline V lookup: CDR1 KGHDR, CDR2 SFDVKD. The CDR3 runs to 13 residues. V shed 7 bases and J 5 bases; nucleotides not matched to a gene: 6. CDR3 coding DNA: TGTGCCACCAGCGGGGCCGGGGGGGAGACCCAGTACTTC. Amino acid sequence: CATSGAGGETQYF.

V gene TRBV28 combines with J gene TRBJ1-1; TRBD1 matches at 8 bases. V shed 3 bases and J 2 bases; nucleotides not matched to a gene: 5. Germline-derived CDR1 and CDR2 are MDHEN and SYDVKM. The CDR3 contains 15 residues. As DNA, the CDR3 is TGTGCCAGCAGTTTGACAGGGGCCGTTAACACTGAAGCTTTCTTT. It specifies CASSLTGAVNTEAFF.